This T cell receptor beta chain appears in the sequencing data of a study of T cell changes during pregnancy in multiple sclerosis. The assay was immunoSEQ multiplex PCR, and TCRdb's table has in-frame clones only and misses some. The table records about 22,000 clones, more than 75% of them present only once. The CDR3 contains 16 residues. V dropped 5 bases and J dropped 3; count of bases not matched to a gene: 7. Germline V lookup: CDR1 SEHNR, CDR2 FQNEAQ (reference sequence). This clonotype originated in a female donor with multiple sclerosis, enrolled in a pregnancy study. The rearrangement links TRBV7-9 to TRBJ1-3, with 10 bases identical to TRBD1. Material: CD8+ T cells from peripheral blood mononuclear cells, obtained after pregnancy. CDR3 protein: CASSPRDRGYGNTIYF. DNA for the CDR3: TGTGCCAGCAGCCCGAGGGACAGGGGTTATGGAAACACCATATATTTT.